These 26 T cell receptor beta chains came from one sample sequenced in a study of monozygotic twins with cystic fibrosis. Sequencing was performed with immunoSEQ multiplex PCR; in TCRdb, only in-frame clones are kept and a portion is missing. The table lists fewer than 30,000 clones, 85% of them singletons, with just under 0.9% in the top ten. Specimen: blood. All receptors derive from a girl aged 2-9 years with cystic fibrosis.

The V call is TRBV7-9, the J call TRBJ2-7; D is uncertain. V was clipped by 5 bases and J by 1 base, with 9 bases between them. Germline V gene lookup returns CDR1 SEHNR and CDR2 FQNEAQ (reference sequence). This CDR3 has 13 amino acids. Here the CDR3 reads CASSPAGSYEQYF. Written as DNA, the CDR3 is TGTGCCAGCAGCCCAGCCGGGTCCTACGAGCAGTACTTC.

The V and J genes are TRBV7-9 and TRBJ1-2; D perhaps matches TRBD1 (5 bases). From germline, CDR1 is SEHNR and CDR2 FQNEAQ (reference sequence). V was shortened by 7 bases and J by 9 bases, with 18 bases between the two germline ends. This CDR3 region has 13 residues. CDR3 DNA sequence: TGTGCCAGCACCTGGGGACGAGATGCCAGCTACACCTTC. This sequence encodes CASTWGRDASYTF.

This chain uses TRBV4-1 with TRBJ2-7; either TRBD1 or TRBD2 may supply D (5 bases each). Germline loops: CDR1 MGHRA, CDR2 YSYEKL. V was cut by 0 bases and J by 3 bases, with 18 bases left in between. The CDR3 sequence is 17 residues long. In DNA form, the CDR3 reads TGCGCCAGCAGCCAAGAGACCGGGGCCTACGAGAGCTACGAGCAGTACTTC. Translated, it gives CASSQETGAYESYEQYF.

The chain joins TRBV2 to TRBJ2-7, with 11 bases that match TRBD1. The CDR3 totals 15 residues. CDR1 and CDR2 from the germline V gene are SNHLY and FYNNEI. Losses at the gene ends were 4 bases for V and 4 bases for J; bases not matched to a gene: 6. The CDR3 coding sequence is TGTGCCAGCAGTGCTGGGACAGGGGGTCTATACGAGCAGTACTTC. Translation: CASSAGTGGLYEQYF.

V is TRBV19 and J is TRBJ2-1, with 9 bases aligning to TRBD1. Germline loops: CDR1 LNHDA, CDR2 SQIVND (reference sequence). The CDR3 contains 15 residues. J was trimmed by 6 bases and V by 6 bases; bases with no gene match: 9. The CDR3 spells CASRSPGQGFNEQFF. CDR3 in DNA: TGTGCCAGTAGGTCGCCGGGACAGGGTTTCAATGAGCAGTTCTTC.

The V gene is TRBV30, the J gene TRBJ1-2, with no clear D. The CDR3 is 15 amino acids. Trimming cost V 5 bases and J 3 bases, with 19 bases left between them. Germline CDR1 reads GTSNPN; CDR2 reads SVGIG (reference sequence). CDR3 in DNA: TGTGCCTGGGGTCCGTCGGGAACCCACCACTATGGCTACACCTTC. This sequence encodes CAWGPSGTHHYGYTF. Complete variable domain (other parts from reference TRBV30 and TRBJ1-2): SQTIHQWPATLVQPVGSPLSLECTVEGTSNPNLYWYRQAAGRGLQLLFYSVGIGQISSEVPQNLSASRPQDRQFILSSKKLLLSDSGFYLCAWGPSGTHHYGYTFGSGTRLTVV.

This clone was counted once. The rearrangement links TRBV13 to TRBJ1-3, with 7 bases identical to TRBD1. Germline V lookup: CDR1 PRHDT, CDR2 FYEKMQ (reference sequence). The CDR3 spans 16 residues. Trimming cost V 4 bases and J 0 bases; bases outside gene matches: 6. CDR3 nucleotide sequence: TGTGCCAGCAGCTCCTTCCGGACAGGCTCTGGAAACACCATATATTTT. Protein: CASSSFRTGSGNTIYF. Looking up the rest from reference TRBV13 and TRBJ1-3 gives the full variable domain: AAGVIQSPRHLIKEKRETATLKCYPIPRHDTVYWYQQGPGQDPQFLISFYEKMQSDKGSIPDRFSAQQFSDYHSELNMSSLELGDSALYFCASSSFRTGSGNTIYFGEGSWLTVV.

The chain is built from TRBV14 and TRBJ1-2, with TRBD1 as a possible D gene (5 bases). Germline values: CDR1 SGHDN, CDR2 FVKESK. V lost 3 bases, J lost 0 bases, and 11 bases lay in between. The CDR3 sequence is 15 residues long. The CDR3 spells CASSQLGGTNYGYTF. Here the CDR3 DNA reads TGTGCCAGCAGCCAGCTGGGGGGAACTAACTATGGCTACACCTTC.

This chain joins TRBV7-2 and TRBJ1-2; a possible D gene is TRBD1 (6 bases). Trimming stripped 1 base from V and 5 bases from J, with 11 bases between. Germline V gene lookup returns CDR1 SGHTA and CDR2 FQGNSA. The CDR3 extends over 14 amino acids. The CDR3 DNA is TGTGCCAGCAGCTTAGGGTGGACAGAGTATGGCTACACCTTC. Its protein product is CASSLGWTEYGYTF.

This clone was detected only once. The V and J genes are TRBV7-8 and TRBJ1-5, with 7 bases aligning to TRBD1. This CDR3 region has 15 residues. Trimming removed 1 base from V and 3 bases from J; junction bases left unmatched: 3. From germline, CDR1 is SGHVS and CDR2 FQNEAQ. This CDR3 reads CASSLGQGSNQPQHF. Here the CDR3 DNA reads TGTGCCAGCAGCTTAGGACAGGGTTCCAATCAGCCCCAGCATTTT.

This clone turned up a few times. The chain links TRBV4-2 to TRBJ2-1, with TRBD2 identical over 12 bases. J gave up 7 bases and V 4 bases, and 14 bases lay outside the gene matches. CDR1 and CDR2 (germline): LGHNA, YNFKEQ. This CDR3 contains 18 residues. The CDR3 DNA reads as TGTGCCAGCAGCCCGCGGACTAGCGGGAACAACCAGGTAAATGAGCAGTTCTTC. Translation gives CASSPRTSGNNQVNEQFF.

CDR3 coding DNA: TGTGCCAGCAGGTCTACATACTATAGCAATCAGCCCCAGCATTTT. Translating it yields CASRSTYYSNQPQHF. The chain carries TRBV28 and TRBJ1-5, with unresolved D. V was clipped by 6 bases and J by 0 bases, with 12 bases between them. CDR3 size: 15 residues. Germline values: CDR1 MDHEN, CDR2 SYDVKM.

The rearrangement joins TRBV7-2 to TRBJ1-2; D gene uncertain. V was shortened by 4 bases and J by 1 base, with 16 bases between the two germline ends. Germline-derived CDR1 and CDR2 are SGHTA and FQGNSA. The length of the CDR3 is 16 residues. CDR3 in DNA: TGTGCCAGCAGCTCGGCCGCGGCGGGATTTAACTATGGCTACACCTTC. It specifies CASSSAAAGFNYGYTF. The entire variable domain, with the rest obtained from reference TRBV7-2 and TRBJ1-2, is as follows: GAGVSQSPSNKVTEKGKDVELRCDPISGHTALYWYRQSLGQGLEFLIYFQGNSAPDKSGLPSDRFSAERTGGSVSTLTIQRTQQEDSAVYLCASSSAAAGFNYGYTFGSGTRLTVV.

The chain recombines TRBV27 with TRBJ1-2; D gene unclear. The CDR3 extends over 16 amino acids. Trimming shortened V by 2 bases and J by 7 bases, and 20 bases separated the two germline ends. From germline, CDR1 is MNHEY and CDR2 SMNVEV (reference sequence). CDR3 sequence (DNA): TGTGCCAGCAGTTTAGTCCCACCCCGCCGACACACTGGCTACACCTTC. Its translation is CASSLVPPRRHTGYTF.

The rearrangement uses TRBV7-9 and TRBJ2-1, with TRBD2 matching over 8 bases. The CDR3 is 15 amino acids. Germline CDR1 and CDR2: SEHNR and FQNEAQ (reference sequence). Unmatched junction bases numbered 12, after V lost 6 bases and J lost 8 bases. The CDR3 bases are TGTGCCAGCAGACTAACTAGCGGCGGAGGCCATGAGCAGTTCTTC. This gives the protein CASRLTSGGGHEQFF.

V usage is TRBV5-1 and J usage is TRBJ1-1; unclear D gene. The CDR3 sequence is 13 residues long. The V gene's germline CDR1 is SGHRS and CDR2 YFSETQ. The V and J ends lost 0 bases and 4 bases respectively, with 7 bases between them. Written as DNA, the CDR3 is TGCGCCAGCAGCTTGGCGACCCGCACTGAAGCTTTCTTT. Its protein product is CASSLATRTEAFF.

V is TRBV7-2 and J is TRBJ2-2, with TRBD2 matching 9 bases. CDR1 is SGHTA and CDR2 is FQGNSA in the germline V gene. V dropped 5 bases and J dropped 3; count of bases not matched to a gene: 1. There are 14 residues in the CDR3. In DNA, the CDR3 is TGTGCCAGCAGCCCTAGCGGGGACACCGGGGAGCTGTTTTTT. Protein: CASSPSGDTGELFF.

V and J are TRBV28 and TRBJ2-7; 7 nucleotides agree with TRBD1. V was clipped by 7 bases and J by 1 base; unmatched bases: 10. CDR3 length: 15 amino acids. Germline lookup yields CDR1 MDHEN and CDR2 SYDVKM. The CDR3 sequence is CASNQPRQGSYEQYF. The DNA of the CDR3 is TGTGCCAGCAATCAACCTCGACAGGGATCCTACGAGCAGTACTTC.

This clone was seen just once. The J gene is TRBJ2-2, the V gene TRBV11-2; D unclear. With 1 base removed from V and 0 bases from J, the gap between germline ends came to 15 bases. The CDR3 length is 18 residues. Looked up from germline, CDR1 is SGHAT and CDR2 is FQNNGV. The CDR3 nucleotides read TGTGCCAGCAGCTTAGGTCTTCTTCCGCGAGCGAACACCGGGGAGCTGTTTTTT. It yields the protein CASSLGLLPRANTGELFF.

This rearrangement joins TRBV10-3 to TRBJ2-1; D is perhaps TRBD2 (5 bases). The CDR3 sequence is 14 residues long. Per germline, CDR1 ENHRY and CDR2 SYGVKD. Trimming took off 10 bases at V and 1 base at J, with 14 bases between the two ends. This CDR3 reads CATKSSKSYNEQFF. CDR3 in DNA: TGTGCCACCAAGTCTAGCAAGTCCTACAATGAGCAGTTCTTC.

The DNA of the CDR3 is TGTGCCAGCAGTCGACTAGCGGGAGGGTACGAGCAGTACTTC. This encodes CASSRLAGGYEQYF. The rearrangement joins TRBV27 to TRBJ2-7; 14 bases align to TRBD2. V lost 5 bases to trimming and J lost 4 bases; unmatched junction nucleotides: 1. The CDR3 consists of 14 residues. Germline V gene sequence: CDR1 MNHEY, CDR2 SMNVEV (reference sequence).

This clone appeared a few times. The chain couples TRBV5-5 to TRBJ1-1; TRBD1 is a possible D gene (6 bases). From germline, CDR1 is SGHKS and CDR2 YYEKEE (reference sequence). V lost 4 bases to trimming and J lost 0 bases, with 10 bases between them. This CDR3 contains 14 residues. The CDR3 region has the DNA TGTGCCAGCAGCATAGGGGGACTGAACACTGAAGCTTTCTTT. This gives the protein CASSIGGLNTEAFF.

The chain couples TRBV29-1 to TRBJ1-2, with 8 bases fitting TRBD1. Germline loops: CDR1 SQVTM, CDR2 ANQGSEA. The trim removed 6 bases at V and 1 base at J, leaving 13 bases unmatched. The CDR3 length is 16 residues. CDR3 in amino acids: CSVWGQGAPINYGYTF. The CDR3 bases are TGCAGCGTATGGGGGCAGGGGGCTCCGATTAACTATGGCTACACCTTC.

The chain has TRBV5-4 and TRBJ2-1, with D possibly matching TRBD2 (7 bases). Germline V gives CDR1 SGHNT, CDR2 YYREEE (reference sequence). With 4 bases removed from V and 0 bases from J, the gap between germline ends came to 17 bases. This CDR3 region has 17 residues. CDR3 nucleotides: TGTGCCAGCAGCCCGGGGGGCCCTGGTGCCTCCTACAATGAGCAGTTCTTC. Protein: CASSPGGPGASYNEQFF.

This clone was seen a handful of times. The J gene is TRBJ1-1, the V gene TRBV6-5, with D possibly being TRBD1 (6 bases). The ends were cut back, 6 bases at V and 3 bases at J, with 14 bases in the middle. The CDR3 sequence is 14 residues long. The germline gives CDR1 MNHEY, CDR2 SVGAGI. The CDR3 coding sequence is TGTGCCAGCAGGCCAGGGGTTGCGGACACTGAAGCTTTCTTT. It encodes CASRPGVADTEAFF.

The chain couples TRBV2 to TRBJ2-3; TRBD2 agrees at 8 bases. V lost 3 bases to trimming and J lost 3 bases; unmatched junction nucleotides: 8. The germline V gene has CDR1 SNHLY and CDR2 FYNNEI. The CDR3 has 16 residues. The CDR3, as DNA: TGTGCCAGCAGTGATGTCCGGGAGGGCCGTACAGATACGCAGTATTTT. It codes for CASSDVREGRTDTQYF.